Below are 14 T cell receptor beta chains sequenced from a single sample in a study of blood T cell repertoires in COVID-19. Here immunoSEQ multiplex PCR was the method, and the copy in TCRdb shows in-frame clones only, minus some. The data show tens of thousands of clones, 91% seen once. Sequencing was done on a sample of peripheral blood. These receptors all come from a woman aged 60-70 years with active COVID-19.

CDR3 residues: CASSLDLLTSKNIQYF. The CDR3 DNA reads as TGTGCCAGCAGCCTGGATCTTTTAACATCCAAAAACATTCAGTACTTC. V is TRBV5-6 and J is TRBJ2-4, with no clear D. This CDR3 has 16 residues. Germline CDR1 reads SGHDT; CDR2 reads YYEEEE. V lost 4 bases and J lost 2, with 16 bases in between.

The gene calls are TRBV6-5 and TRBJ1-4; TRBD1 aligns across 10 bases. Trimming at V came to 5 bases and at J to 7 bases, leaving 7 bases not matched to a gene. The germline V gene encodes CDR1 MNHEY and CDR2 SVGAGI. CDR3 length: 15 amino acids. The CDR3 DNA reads TGTGCCAGCAGTACGACAGGGGGCCGGAGTGAAAAACTGTTTTTT. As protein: CASSTTGGRSEKLFF.

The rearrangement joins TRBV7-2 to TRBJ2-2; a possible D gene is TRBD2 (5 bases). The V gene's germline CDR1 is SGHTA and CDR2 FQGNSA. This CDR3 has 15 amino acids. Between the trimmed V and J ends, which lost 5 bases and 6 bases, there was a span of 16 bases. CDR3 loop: CASSTTSFVAGELFF. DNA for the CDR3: TGTGCCAGCAGCACTACTAGTTTTGTCGCCGGGGAGCTGTTTTTT.

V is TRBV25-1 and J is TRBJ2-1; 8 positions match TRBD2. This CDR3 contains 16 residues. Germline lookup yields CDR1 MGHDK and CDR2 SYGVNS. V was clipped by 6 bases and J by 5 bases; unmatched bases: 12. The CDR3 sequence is CASSPTGGFTNNEQFF. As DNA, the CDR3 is TGTGCCAGCAGCCCAACGGGAGGGTTTACGAACAATGAGCAGTTCTTC.

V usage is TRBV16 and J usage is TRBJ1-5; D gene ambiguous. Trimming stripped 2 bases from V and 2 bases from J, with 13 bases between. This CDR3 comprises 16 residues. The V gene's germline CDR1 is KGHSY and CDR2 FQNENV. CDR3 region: CASSQGLSLGNQPQHF. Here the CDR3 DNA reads TGTGCCAGCAGCCAAGGCCTTTCATTGGGCAATCAGCCCCAGCATTTT.

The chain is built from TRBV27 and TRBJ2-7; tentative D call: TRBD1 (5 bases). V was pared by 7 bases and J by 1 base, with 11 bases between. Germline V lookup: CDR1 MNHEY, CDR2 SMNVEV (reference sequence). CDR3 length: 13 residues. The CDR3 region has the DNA TGTGCCAGCAAGGAAGACAGTTCCTACGAGCAGTACTTC. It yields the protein CASKEDSSYEQYF.

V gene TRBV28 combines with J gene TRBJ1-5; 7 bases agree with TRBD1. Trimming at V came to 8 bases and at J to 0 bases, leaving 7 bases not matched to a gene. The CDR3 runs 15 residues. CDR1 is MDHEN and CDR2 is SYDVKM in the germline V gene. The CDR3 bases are TGTGCCAGCCTGGGGACAGATCATAGCAATCAGCCCCAGCATTTT. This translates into CASLGTDHSNQPQHF.

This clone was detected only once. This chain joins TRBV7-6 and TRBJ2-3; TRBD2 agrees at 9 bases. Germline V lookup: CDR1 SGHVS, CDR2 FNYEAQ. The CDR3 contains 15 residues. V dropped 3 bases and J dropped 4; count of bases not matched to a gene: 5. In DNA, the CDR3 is TGTGCCAGCAGCTTCGGCGGGAGGGCTTCAGATACGCAGTATTTT. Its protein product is CASSFGGRASDTQYF.

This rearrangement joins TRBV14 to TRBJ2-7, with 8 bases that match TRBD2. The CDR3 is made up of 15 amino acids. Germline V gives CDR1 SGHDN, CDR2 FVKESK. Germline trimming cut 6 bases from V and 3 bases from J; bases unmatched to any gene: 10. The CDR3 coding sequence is TGTGCCAGCAGTTCTCTAGCGGGTATGAACTACGAGCAGTACTTC. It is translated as CASSSLAGMNYEQYF.

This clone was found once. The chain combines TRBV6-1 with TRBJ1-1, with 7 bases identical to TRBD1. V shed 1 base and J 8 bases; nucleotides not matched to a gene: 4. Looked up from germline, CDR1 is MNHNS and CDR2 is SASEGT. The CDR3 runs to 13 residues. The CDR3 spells CASSEVGTAEAFF. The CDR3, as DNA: TGTGCCAGCAGTGAAGTGGGGACAGCAGAAGCTTTCTTT.

CDR3 sequence reads: CASSPGTGISNTEAFF. The CDR3 region has the DNA TGTGCCAGCAGCCCCGGGACAGGGATTTCGAACACTGAAGCTTTCTTT. The chain carries TRBV5-8 and TRBJ1-1; the match to TRBD1 covers 9 bases. Germline V gene lookup returns CDR1 SGHTS and CDR2 YDEGEE. With 4 bases clipped from V and 1 base from J, the junction kept 8 bases outside the gene matches. The CDR3 totals 16 residues.

The CDR3 sequence: CASSLSKQGFAFF. In DNA form, the CDR3 reads TGTGCCAGCAGTTTAAGCAAACAGGGCTTTGCTTTCTTT. V usage is TRBV28 and J usage is TRBJ1-1, with D possibly matching TRBD1 (6 bases). The CDR3 is 13 amino acids. Trimming removed 2 bases at V and 11 bases at J, with 15 bases between. The V gene's germline CDR1 is MDHEN and CDR2 SYDVKM.

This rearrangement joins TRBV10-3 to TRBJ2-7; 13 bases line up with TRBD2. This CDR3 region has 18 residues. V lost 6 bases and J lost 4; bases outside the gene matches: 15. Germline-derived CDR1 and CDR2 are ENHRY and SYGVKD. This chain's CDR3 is CAISDPGVTSGRDYEQYF. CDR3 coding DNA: TGTGCCATCAGCGACCCAGGGGTAACTAGCGGGAGGGATTACGAGCAGTACTTC.

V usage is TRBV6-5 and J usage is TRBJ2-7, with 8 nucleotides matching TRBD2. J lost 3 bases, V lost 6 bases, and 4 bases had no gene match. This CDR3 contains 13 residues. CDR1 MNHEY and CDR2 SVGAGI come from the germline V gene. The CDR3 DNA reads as TGTGCCAGCAGACCGGGACTAGGCTACGAGCAGTACTTC. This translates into CASRPGLGYEQYF.